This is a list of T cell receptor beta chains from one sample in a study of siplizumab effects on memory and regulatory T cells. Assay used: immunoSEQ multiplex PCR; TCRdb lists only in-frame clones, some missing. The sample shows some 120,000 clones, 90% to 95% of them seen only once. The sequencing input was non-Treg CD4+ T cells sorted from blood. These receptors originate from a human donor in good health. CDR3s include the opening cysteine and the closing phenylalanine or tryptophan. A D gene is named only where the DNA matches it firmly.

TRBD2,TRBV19,CASSNSGRVETQYF
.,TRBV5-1,CASSTGTGPINEQFF
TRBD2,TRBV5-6,CASSLGLADSYEQYF
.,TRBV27,CASSKQITGTSYNEQFF
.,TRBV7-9,CASSPLLRGVGTEAFF
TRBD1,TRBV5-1,CASSPAGQGADTQYF
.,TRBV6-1,CAAAVYQETQYF
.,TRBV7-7,CASSLDRQGGETQYF
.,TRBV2,CASSETGSNTGELFF
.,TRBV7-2,CASSFRGATNEKLFF
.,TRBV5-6,CASSRRTGGDTQYF
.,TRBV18,CASSPLRGQPQHF
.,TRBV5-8,CASKTTPTTDTQYF
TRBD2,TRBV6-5,CASSSGTSGYNEQFF
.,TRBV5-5,CASSPRVDYGYTF
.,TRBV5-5,CASSLTAHTEAFF
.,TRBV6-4,CASSPGGEETQYF
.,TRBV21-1,CASSNNALRTGGPRF
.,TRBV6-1,CASWEGDRNTIYF
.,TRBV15,CATSLDMGYEQYF
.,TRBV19,CASTSQQATGNQPQHF
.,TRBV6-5,CASSYSLTPNSNIQYF
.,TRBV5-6,CASSLGGVAIRFNEQFF
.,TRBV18,CASSPNESDTEAFF
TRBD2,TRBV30,CAWTWTSSGELFF
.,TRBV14,CASSQSVKRGNEQFF
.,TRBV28,CAGLTSNNEQFF
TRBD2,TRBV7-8,CASSFSSGSLLEQYF
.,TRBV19,CASRRQELTEAFF
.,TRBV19,CASDRRNQSEDEKLFF
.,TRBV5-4,CASSLEVGPANYGYTF
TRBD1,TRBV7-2,CASRIRDRGPVEQFF
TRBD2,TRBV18,CASSPPEREGNEQFF
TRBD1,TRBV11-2,CASSTTKRDRVYGYTF
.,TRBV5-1,CASSLVAVGTNTGELFF
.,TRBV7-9,CASSLALGRTDTQYF
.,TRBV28,CASTHRDEQYF
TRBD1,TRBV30,CAWSGDRGLGNIQYF
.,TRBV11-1,CASSFGNYGYTF
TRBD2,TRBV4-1,CASSLGLAGGPINEQFF
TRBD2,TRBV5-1,CASTITMLAGGGYQETQYF
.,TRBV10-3,CASAVPNTEAFF
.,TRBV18,CASSPPPGGSGEQYF
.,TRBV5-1,CASSLSRREQYF
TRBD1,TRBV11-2,CASNSILGQGFTEAFF
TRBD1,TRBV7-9,CASSKGQGVDGYTF
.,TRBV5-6,CASSLGQASTNEKLFF
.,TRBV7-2,CASSSLARENEQFF
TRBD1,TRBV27,CASSLDRGHEQFF
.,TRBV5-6,CASSLLSESSYNSPLHF
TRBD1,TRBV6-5,CASSYSRVGQEQFF
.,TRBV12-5,CASGLARGTFGTQYF
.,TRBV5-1,CASSAGALETQYF
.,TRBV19,CASRNSGTGNYGYTF
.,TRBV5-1,CASRDRFGEKLFF
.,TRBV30,CAWVSGTNEKLFF
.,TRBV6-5,CASSYRGADTDTQYF